These 5 T cell receptor beta chains came from one sample sequenced in a study of identical twins. TCRdb reprocessed the 5' RACE reads via MiXCR and lists one record per CDR3 protein. The sample shows fewer than 650,000 distinct CDR3 sequences, around 9.6% of them seen only once. These data were also filed under a second study, of yellow fever vaccine responses in identical twins.

The sample was PBMCs. These receptors were collected from a woman younger than 30 in good health.

This clonotype has more than one count but fewer than ten. The chain recombines TRBV6-2 or TRBV6-3 with TRBJ2-7, with TRBD1 as a possible D gene (6 bases). CDR3 length: 14 amino acids. From germline, CDR1 is MNHEY and CDR2 SVGEGT. V lost 4 bases and J 0 bases, leaving 10 bases between the germline ends. The CDR3 nucleotides read TGTGCCAGCAGTTTCCACAGGGACTCCTACGAGCAGTACTTC. As protein: CASSFHRDSYEQYF.

In its sample, this clonotype was seen many times. The V call is TRBV29-1, the J call TRBJ2-1, with D perhaps TRBD2 (7 bases). Trimming shortened V by 5 bases and J by 5 bases, and 16 bases separated the two germline ends. The CDR3 loop spans 14 amino acids. Looked up from germline, CDR1 is SQVTM and CDR2 is ANQGSEA. The CDR3 spells CSVIQGGFDNEQFF. The DNA for the CDR3 is TGCAGCGTTATACAGGGAGGGTTTGACAATGAGCAGTTCTTC.

The rearrangement uses TRBV4-3 and TRBJ2-1; 8 nucleotides match TRBD2. The CDR3 is 17 residues long. Unmatched junction bases numbered 7, after V lost 3 bases and J lost 0 bases. Germline V CDR1 and CDR2: LGHNA, YSLEER. CDR3 nucleotides: TGCGCCAGCAGCCAGACTCTCAGCGGGAGCTCCTACAATGAGCAGTTCTTC. As protein: CASSQTLSGSSYNEQFF.

This clonotype appeared many times. The chain uses TRBV5-1 and TRBJ2-1, with TRBD2 matching 10 bases. V was pared by 3 bases and J by 10 bases, with 13 bases of the junction left unmatched. Germline loops: CDR1 SGHRS, CDR2 YFSETQ. The CDR3 runs to 16 residues. CDR3 residues: CASSWAPSGSSKEQFF. The CDR3 DNA sequence: TGCGCCAGCAGCTGGGCTCCTAGCGGGAGTTCCAAAGAGCAGTTCTTC.

The chain is built from TRBV10-3 and TRBJ2-5; D is possibly TRBD1 or TRBD2 (5 bases each). Germline CDR1 ENHRY, CDR2 SYGVKD. The CDR3 runs to 15 residues. With 4 bases removed from V and 0 bases from J, the gap between germline ends came to 12 bases. CDR3 amino acids: CAISAGRTYQETQYF. As DNA, the CDR3 is TGTGCCATCAGTGCGGGACGGACGTACCAAGAGACCCAGTACTTC.